What follows describes a single T cell receptor (beta chain). Its antigen specificity is not known. Per-nucleotide qualities are absent, and no much larger clonotype sits a single base away. These data originate in a study of patients and donors after allogeneic stem cell transplantation (dated by TCRdb to the early 2020s). Libraries were prepared through RT-PCR. Sequencing was performed on a NextSeq 550. TCRdb trimmed the raw reads at Q25, called clones with MiXCR and kept productive beta chains. Each entry is one CDR3 protein sequence, shown with its most common DNA and genes. Here the sample has about a million distinct CDR3 sequences; around 17% occur a single time. 5.5% to 6.5% of the sample is held by the ten biggest clonotypes. This TCR came from a human donor who was either an allogeneic HSCT recipient or a stem cell or donor lymphocyte infusion donor (not recorded which). It is not recorded whose cells these are; they may come from a transplant donor. Sequenced sample: blood, either unsorted or a sorted T cell fraction (not recorded which).

The CDR3 protein sequence reads: CASRGLAGEGLDTQYF. The nucleotide sequence is given as TGTGCCAGCAGGGGACTAGCGGGAGAAGGGTTAGATACGCAGTATTTT. Rearrangement joined TRBV6-1 to TRBJ2-3; the central 14 bases match TRBD2. The CDR3 has 16 amino acids, counting the end cysteine and phenylalanine. Only the CDR3 part of the read is kept: 48 bases, read in frame from the first base. The CDR1 and CDR2 encoded by the germline V gene are MNHNS and SASEGT. The junction shows trimming of 6 bases on V and 5 bases on J, and the gene matches do not reach 7 bases of it.